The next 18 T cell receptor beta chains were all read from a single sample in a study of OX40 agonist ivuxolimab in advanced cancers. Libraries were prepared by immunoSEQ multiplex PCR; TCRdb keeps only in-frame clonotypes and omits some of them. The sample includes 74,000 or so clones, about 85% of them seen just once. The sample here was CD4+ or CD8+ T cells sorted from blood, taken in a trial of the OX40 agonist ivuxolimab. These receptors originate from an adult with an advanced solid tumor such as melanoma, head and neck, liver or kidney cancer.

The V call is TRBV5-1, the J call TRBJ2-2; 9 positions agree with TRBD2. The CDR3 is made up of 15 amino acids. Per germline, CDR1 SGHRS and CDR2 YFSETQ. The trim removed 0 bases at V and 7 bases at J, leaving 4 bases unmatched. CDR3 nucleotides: TGCGCCAGCAGCTTGGGACAGCGGGAGGACGGGGAGCTGTTTTTT. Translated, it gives CASSLGQREDGELFF.

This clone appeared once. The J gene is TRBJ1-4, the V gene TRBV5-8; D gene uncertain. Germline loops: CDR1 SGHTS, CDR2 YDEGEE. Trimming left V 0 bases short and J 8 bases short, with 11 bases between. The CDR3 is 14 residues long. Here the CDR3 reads CASSLGVLGEKLFF. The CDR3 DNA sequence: TGTGCCAGCAGCTTGGGTGTATTGGGAGAAAAACTGTTTTTT.

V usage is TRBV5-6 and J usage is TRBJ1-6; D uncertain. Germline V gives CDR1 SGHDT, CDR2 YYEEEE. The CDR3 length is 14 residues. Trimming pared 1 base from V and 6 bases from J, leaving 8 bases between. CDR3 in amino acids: CASSLQQFNSPLHF. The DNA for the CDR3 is TGTGCCAGCAGCTTGCAGCAGTTTAATTCACCCCTCCACTTT.

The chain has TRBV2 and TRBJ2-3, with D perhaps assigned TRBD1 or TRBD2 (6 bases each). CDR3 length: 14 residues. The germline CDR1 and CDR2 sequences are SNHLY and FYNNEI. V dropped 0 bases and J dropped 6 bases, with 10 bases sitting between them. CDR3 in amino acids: CASSEALGGDTQYF. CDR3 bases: TGTGCCAGCAGTGAAGCGCTAGGGGGGGATACGCAGTATTTT. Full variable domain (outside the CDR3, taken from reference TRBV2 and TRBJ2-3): EPEVTQTPSHQVTQMGQEVILRCVPISNHLYFYWYRQILGQKVEFLVSFYNNEISEKSEIFDDQFSVERPDGSNFTLKIRSTKLEDSAMYFCASSEALGGDTQYFGPGTRLTVL.

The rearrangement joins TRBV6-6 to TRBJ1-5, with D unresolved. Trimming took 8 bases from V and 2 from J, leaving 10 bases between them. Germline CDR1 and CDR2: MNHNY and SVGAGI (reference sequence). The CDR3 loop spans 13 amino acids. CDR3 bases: TGTGCCAGCGGTAGTGCCGGCAATCAGCCCCAGCATTTT. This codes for CASGSAGNQPQHF.

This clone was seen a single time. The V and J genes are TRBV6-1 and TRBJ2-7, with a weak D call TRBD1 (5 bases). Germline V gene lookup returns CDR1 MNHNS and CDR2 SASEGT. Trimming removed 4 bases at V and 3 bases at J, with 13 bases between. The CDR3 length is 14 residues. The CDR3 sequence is CASSGEQAYYEQYF. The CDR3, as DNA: TGTGCCAGCAGTGGGGAACAGGCCTACTACGAGCAGTACTTC.

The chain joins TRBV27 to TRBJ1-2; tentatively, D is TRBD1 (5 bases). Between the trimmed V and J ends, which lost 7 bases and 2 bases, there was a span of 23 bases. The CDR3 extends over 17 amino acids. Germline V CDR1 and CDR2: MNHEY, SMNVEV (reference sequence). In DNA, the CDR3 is TGTGCCAGCAAGCGGAACCAGGGCGGGAGTCGGAACTATGGCTACACCTTC. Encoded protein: CASKRNQGGSRNYGYTF.

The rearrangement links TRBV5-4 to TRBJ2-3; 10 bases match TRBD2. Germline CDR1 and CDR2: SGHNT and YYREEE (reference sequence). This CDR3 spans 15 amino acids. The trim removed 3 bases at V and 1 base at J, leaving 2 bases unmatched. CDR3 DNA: TGTGCCAGCAGCTCGGGGACTAGCGGCACAGATACGCAGTATTTT. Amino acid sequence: CASSSGTSGTDTQYF.

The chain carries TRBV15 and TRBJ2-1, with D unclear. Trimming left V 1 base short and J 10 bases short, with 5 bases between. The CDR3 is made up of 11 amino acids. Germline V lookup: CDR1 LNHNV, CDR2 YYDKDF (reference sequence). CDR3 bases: TGTGCCACCAGCAGAGGGTCCGAGCAGTTCTTC. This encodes CATSRGSEQFF. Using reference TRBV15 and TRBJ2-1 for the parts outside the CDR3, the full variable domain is DAMVIQNPRYQVTQFGKPVTLSCSQTLNHNVMYWYQQKSSQAPKLLFHYYDKDFNNEADTPDNFQSRRPNTSFCFLDIRSPGLGDTAMYLCATSRGSEQFFGPGTRLTVL.

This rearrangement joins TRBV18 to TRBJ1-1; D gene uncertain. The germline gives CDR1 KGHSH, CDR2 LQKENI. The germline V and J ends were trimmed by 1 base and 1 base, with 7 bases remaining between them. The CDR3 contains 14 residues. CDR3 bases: TGTGCCAGCTCACCACAAACCCAGAACACTGAAGCTTTCTTT. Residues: CASSPQTQNTEAFF.

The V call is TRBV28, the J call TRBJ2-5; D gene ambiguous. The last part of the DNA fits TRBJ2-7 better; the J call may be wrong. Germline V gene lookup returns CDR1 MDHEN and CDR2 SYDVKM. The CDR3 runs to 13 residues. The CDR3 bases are TGTGCCAGCATCCCCTCGGACGGCGGCGAGCAGTACTTC. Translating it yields CASIPSDGGEQYF.

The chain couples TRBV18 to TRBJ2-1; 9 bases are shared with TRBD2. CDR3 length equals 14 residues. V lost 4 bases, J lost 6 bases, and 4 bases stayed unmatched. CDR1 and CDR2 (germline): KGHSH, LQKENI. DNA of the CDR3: TGTGCCAGCTCACTTGCGGGAGGGGGCAATGAGCAGTTCTTC. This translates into CASSLAGGGNEQFF. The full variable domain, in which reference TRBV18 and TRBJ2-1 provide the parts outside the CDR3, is NAGVMQNPRHLVRRRGQEARLRCSPMKGHSHVYWYRQLPEEGLKFMVYLQKENIIDESGMPKERFSAEFPKEGPSILRIQQVVRGDSAAYFCASSLAGGGNEQFFGPGTRLTVL.

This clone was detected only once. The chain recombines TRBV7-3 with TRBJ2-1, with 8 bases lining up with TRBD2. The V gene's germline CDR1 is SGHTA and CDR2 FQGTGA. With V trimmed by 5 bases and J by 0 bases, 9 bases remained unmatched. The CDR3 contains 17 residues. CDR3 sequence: CASSPGSGGSSYNEQFF. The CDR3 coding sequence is TGTGCCAGCAGCCCCGGGAGCGGGGGTAGCTCCTACAATGAGCAGTTCTTC.

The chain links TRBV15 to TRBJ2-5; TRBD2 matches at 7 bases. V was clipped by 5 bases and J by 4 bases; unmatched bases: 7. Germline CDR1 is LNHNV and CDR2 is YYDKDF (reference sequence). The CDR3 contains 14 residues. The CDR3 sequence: CATSAGGSLETQYF. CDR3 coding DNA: TGTGCCACCAGCGCGGGCGGGAGCTTAGAGACCCAGTACTTC.

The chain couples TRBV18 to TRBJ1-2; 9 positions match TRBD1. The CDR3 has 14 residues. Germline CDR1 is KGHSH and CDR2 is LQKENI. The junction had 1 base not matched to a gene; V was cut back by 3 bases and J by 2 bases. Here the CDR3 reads CASSPTGGNYGYTF. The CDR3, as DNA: TGTGCCAGCTCACCCACAGGGGGCAACTATGGCTACACCTTC.

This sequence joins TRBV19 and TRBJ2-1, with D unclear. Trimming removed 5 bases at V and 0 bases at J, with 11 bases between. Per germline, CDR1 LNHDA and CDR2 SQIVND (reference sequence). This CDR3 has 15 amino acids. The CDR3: CASSRQIYSYNEQFF. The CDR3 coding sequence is TGTGCCAGTAGTCGCCAGATCTACTCCTACAATGAGCAGTTCTTC.

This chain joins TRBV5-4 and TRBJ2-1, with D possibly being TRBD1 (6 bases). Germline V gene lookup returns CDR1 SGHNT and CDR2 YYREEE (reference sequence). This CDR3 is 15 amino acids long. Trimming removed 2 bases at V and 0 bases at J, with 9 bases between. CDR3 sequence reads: CASSLSQGSYNEQFF. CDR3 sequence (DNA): TGTGCCAGCAGCTTATCACAGGGCTCCTACAATGAGCAGTTCTTC.

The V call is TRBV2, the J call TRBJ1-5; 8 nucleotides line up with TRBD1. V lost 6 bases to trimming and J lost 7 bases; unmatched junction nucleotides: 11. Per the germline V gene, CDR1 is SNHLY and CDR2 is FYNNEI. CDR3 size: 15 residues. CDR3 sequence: CASRKNVDREQPQHF. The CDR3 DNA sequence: TGTGCCAGCAGGAAGAACGTGGACAGGGAGCAGCCCCAGCATTTT.